The 32 T cell receptor beta chains below were found in one sample sequenced in a study of blood T cells in healthy people across ages (dated by TCRdb to the mid-2010s). The protocol used for the library was 5' RACE. Sequencing was carried out with an Illumina HiSeq 2500. A second PCR of roughly 7 to 11 cycles was performed with a sample-barcoded 5' primer and a J-beta primer mix. The public reads were quality trimmed at Q25 with fastp and then assembled into clones with MiXCR by TCRdb, keeping productive beta chains. Each entry is one CDR3 protein sequence, shown with its most common DNA and genes. This sample gives 1.5 million to 2 million distinct CDR3 sequences in total; 28% of them show up just once. Of the sample, approximately 7.7% is held by the ten largest clones. The sequenced material came from blood. These TCRs come from a woman under 40 in good health.

This clonotype was seen a few times. The rearrangement joins TRBV6-1 to TRBJ2-1; the match to TRBD2 covers 11 bases. J lost 5 bases, V lost 8 bases, and 11 bases had no gene match. The germline CDR1 and CDR2 sequences are MNHNS and SASEGT. This CDR3 has 16 residues. The CDR3 DNA reads TGTGCCAGCGAAAGAACTAGCGGGAGAGGCAACAATGAGCAGTTCTTC. It codes for CASERTSGRGNNEQFF.

The CDR3, as DNA: TGTGCCAGCAGCTTGGTGGTGCTAGACTATGGCTACACCTTC. This codes for CASSLVVLDYGYTF. The chain is built from TRBV5-6 and TRBJ1-2; no clear D gene. CDR1 is SGHDT, CDR2 YYEEEE, per germline. Trimming took off 0 bases at V and 3 bases at J, with 9 bases between the two ends. The CDR3 extends over 14 amino acids.

The CDR3 DNA reads as TGTGCCAGCAGCTATCGGGACATGGGGAATTCACCCCTCCACTTT. It translates to CASSYRDMGNSPLHF. The gene calls are TRBV14 and TRBJ1-6, with D tentatively TRBD1 (6 bases). The CDR3 extends over 15 amino acids. Germline loops: CDR1 SGHDN, CDR2 FVKESK. The V end was cut by 5 bases, the J end by 7 bases, with 15 bases between.

The chain employs TRBV6-1 and TRBJ1-2; D remains ambiguous. The V and J ends lost 6 bases and 8 bases respectively, with 13 bases between them. The CDR3 is 12 residues long. Germline values: CDR1 MNHNS, CDR2 SASEGT. The CDR3, as DNA: TGTGCCAGCAGGTACATGACCCGCGGCTACACCTTC. Translation gives CASRYMTRGYTF.

The sample holds a few counts of this clonotype. The gene calls are TRBV6-2 or TRBV6-3 and TRBJ1-1, with 7 bases lining up with TRBD1. With V trimmed by 7 bases and J by 4 bases, 9 bases remained unmatched. Germline loops: CDR1 MNHEY, CDR2 SVGEGT. The CDR3 has 14 residues. CDR3 bases: TGTGCCAGCACCTTTTTAGCAGGGGGCACTGAAGCTTTCTTT. This gives the protein CASTFLAGGTEAFF.

The CDR3 sequence is CAARDGGSTEAFF. DNA of the CDR3: TGTGCCGCCCGGGATGGTGGGAGCACTGAAGCTTTCTTT. The chain joins TRBV15 to TRBJ1-1; D is unresolved. V was cut by 11 bases and J by 4 bases, with 17 bases left in between. The CDR3 covers 13 residues. Per germline, CDR1 LNHNV and CDR2 YYDKDF (reference sequence).

As for this clonotype: In this CDR3 the conserved last residue, phenylalanine or tryptophan, is missing, so a read error is likely. This chain uses TRBV5-1 with TRBJ1-2, with D possibly being TRBD1 (5 bases). The CDR3 length is 15 residues. The V end lost 0 bases, the J end lost 0 bases, and 9 bases lay between the germline ends. In germline, CDR1 is SGHRS, CDR2 YFSETQ. The CDR3 region is CASSLGDPANYGYTS. CDR3 sequence (DNA): TGCGCCAGCAGCTTGGGGGACCCCGCTAACTATGGCTACACCTCC.

As to this clonotype: Just one base apart from a much larger clone, this may be a read error. The J gene is TRBJ2-4, the V gene TRBV4-1; D is unclear. The J call may be wrong; the DNA end is better matched by TRBJ2-7. Germline lookup yields CDR1 MGHRA and CDR2 YSYEKL. The CDR3 consists of 14 residues. The CDR3 sequence is CAGSQDAVTDEQYF. Here the CDR3 DNA reads TGCGCCGGCAGCCAAGATGCGGTGACTGACGAGCAGTACTTC.

In this sample, this clonotype turned up many times. The chain employs TRBV25-1 and TRBJ2-1, with 8 bases identical to TRBD1. Trimming at V came to 4 bases and at J to 10 bases, leaving 6 bases not matched to a gene. This CDR3 has 13 amino acids. Germline assignment: CDR1 MGHDK and CDR2 SYGVNS. The CDR3 loop is CASSGTGWREQFF. CDR3 bases: TGTGCCAGCAGTGGGACAGGGTGGCGCGAGCAGTTCTTC.

The chain combines TRBV15 with TRBJ2-5, with 9 bases identical to TRBD2. The CDR3 has 15 residues. Trimming removed 5 bases from V and 11 bases from J; junction bases left unmatched: 15. Germline V CDR1 and CDR2: LNHNV, YYDKDF (reference sequence). CDR3 coding DNA: TGTGCCACCAGCGGGGTAGCGGGAGAAGCCAATGAGCAGTACTTC. Encoded protein: CATSGVAGEANEQYF.

As to this clonotype: With a much larger clone just one base away, this may be a read error. The chain employs TRBV28 and TRBJ2-7; no firm D call. This CDR3 region has 12 residues. Germline V gives CDR1 MDHEN, CDR2 SYDVKM. The CDR3 sequence: CASSRYSYERYF. The CDR3 coding sequence is TGTGCCAGCAGCCGCTACTCCTACGAGCGGTACTTC.

This clonotype was picked up a small number of times. V and J are TRBV6-5 and TRBJ2-1; D is possibly TRBD1 (5 bases). Germline V gene sequence: CDR1 MNHEY, CDR2 SVGAGI. The ends were cut back, 0 bases at V and 6 bases at J, with 9 bases in the middle. CDR3 size: 14 residues. CDR3 coding DNA: TGTGCCAGCAGTTACTCTCTAGGGGTCAATGAGCAGTTCTTC. This codes for CASSYSLGVNEQFF.

CDR3 protein: CASDVGQGNQPQHF. In DNA, the CDR3 is TGTGCCAGCGACGTGGGACAGGGGAATCAGCCCCAGCATTTT. The V call is TRBV2, the J call TRBJ1-5; 10 nucleotides match TRBD1. This CDR3 has 14 amino acids. After removal of 8 bases from V and 4 bases from J, the junction contained 5 bases not matched to a gene. Germline loops: CDR1 SNHLY, CDR2 FYNNEI.

This clonotype was recorded at least ten times. This chain connects TRBV6-5 to TRBJ1-2; 7 bases match TRBD1. The germline V gene encodes CDR1 MNHEY and CDR2 SVGAGI. V lost 10 bases to trimming and J lost 6 bases; unmatched junction nucleotides: 8. The CDR3 is 12 residues long. CDR3: CATTGAFDGYTF. The CDR3 DNA is TGTGCCACCACAGGGGCGTTCGATGGCTACACCTTC.

Comments on this clonotype: An end of the junction does not agree with germline; a read error may underlie this. The chain is built from TRBV5-1 and TRBJ1-4, with D hard to call. CDR1 SGHRS and CDR2 YFSETQ come from the germline V gene. The CDR3 is 13 amino acids. The CDR3 region has the DNA TGCGCCAGCAGCGCGGACCCAAATGAAAGACTGTTTTTT. Translation gives CASSADPNERLFF.

This chain links TRBV18 with TRBJ1-4, with D possibly being TRBD1 (5 bases). V lost 2 bases and J 8 bases, leaving 9 bases between the germline ends. This CDR3 spans 13 amino acids. The germline V gene encodes CDR1 KGHSH and CDR2 LQKENI. The CDR3 sequence: CASSPGGKEKLFF. The CDR3 DNA is TGTGCCAGCTCACCAGGGGGAAAAGAAAAACTGTTTTTT.

The chain links TRBV11-2 to TRBJ2-5, with D perhaps assigned TRBD1 or TRBD2 (5 bases each). Germline CDR1 and CDR2: SGHAT and FQNNGV. The CDR3 is 13 residues long. V dropped 1 base and J dropped 6 bases, with 9 bases sitting between them. CDR3 region: CASSLGGRKTQYF. The CDR3 DNA sequence: TGTGCCAGCAGCTTAGGGGGGAGAAAGACCCAGTACTTC.

V usage is TRBV27 and J usage is TRBJ1-3; no clear D gene. The CDR3 sequence is 17 residues long. The V end lost 2 bases, the J end lost 0 bases, and 14 bases lay between the germline ends. Per the germline V gene, CDR1 is MNHEY and CDR2 is SMNVEV (reference sequence). The CDR3 is CASSLTGGHFSGNTIYF. CDR3 bases: TGTGCCAGCAGTTTAACCGGTGGCCACTTCTCTGGAAACACCATATATTTT.

A few counts support this clonotype. V is TRBV25-1 and J is TRBJ2-5; possible D gene TRBD2, 6 bases. The V and J ends lost 1 base and 10 bases respectively, with 16 bases between them. The CDR3 is 14 amino acids. The germline V gene has CDR1 MGHDK and CDR2 SYGVNS. CDR3 protein: CASSEFERWGDQYF. The CDR3 nucleotides are TGTGCCAGCAGTGAATTCGAGCGGTGGGGGGACCAGTACTTC. Complete variable domain (other parts from reference TRBV25-1 and TRBJ2-5): EADIYQTPRYLVIGTGKKITLECSQTMGHDKMYWYQQDPGMELHLIHYSYGVNSTEKGDLSSESTVSRIRTEHFPLTLESARPSHTSQYLCASSEFERWGDQYFGPGTRLLVL.

This clonotype was seen repeatedly, ten times or more. The V gene is TRBV7-2, the J gene TRBJ2-5; D ambiguous. V was pared by 4 bases and J by 4 bases, with 13 bases between. The CDR3 covers 14 residues. The germline CDR1 and CDR2 sequences are SGHTA and FQGNSA. The CDR3 nucleotides are TGTGCCAGCAGCTCAGAGATCAGTGGAGAGACCCAGTACTTC. As protein: CASSSEISGETQYF.

The chain combines TRBV7-9 with TRBJ1-2; no clear D gene. The germline gives CDR1 SEHNR, CDR2 FQNEAQ (reference sequence). V was pared by 5 bases and J by 1 base, with 11 bases between. CDR3 length: 14 amino acids. The CDR3 spells CASSAIGGNYGYTF. The CDR3 DNA is TGTGCCAGCAGCGCAATTGGTGGTAACTATGGCTACACCTTC.

This clonotype turned up a few times. The chain recombines TRBV29-1 with TRBJ2-1; TRBD2 might be the D (6 bases). Between the trimmed V and J ends, which lost 6 bases and 9 bases, there was a span of 12 bases. Germline-derived CDR1 and CDR2 are SQVTM and ANQGSEA. This CDR3 has 11 amino acids. The CDR3 loop reads CSVGKGGEQFF. In DNA, the CDR3 is TGCAGCGTAGGGAAGGGAGGTGAGCAGTTCTTC.

As for this clonotype: A junction end diverges from the germline sequence, so it may reflect a read error. V usage is TRBV4-1 and J usage is TRBJ2-3, with TRBD2 identical over 7 bases. The germline gives CDR1 MGHRA, CDR2 YSYEKL. The CDR3 is made up of 14 amino acids. The CDR3 here is CVSSQETSRDTQYF. The CDR3 region has the DNA TGCGTCAGCAGCCAAGAGACTAGCCGGGATACGCAGTATTTT.

This chain uses TRBV7-2 with TRBJ1-2, with 10 bases that match TRBD1. V was pared by 2 bases and J by 2 bases, with 11 bases of the junction left unmatched. The CDR3 length is 18 residues. Germline values: CDR1 SGHTA, CDR2 FQGNSA. The CDR3 DNA reads as TGTGCCAGCAGCTTACTCCGACAGGGGGCAGGGGCGAACTATGGCTACACCTTC. It is translated as CASSLLRQGAGANYGYTF.

This chain links TRBV28 with TRBJ2-7; D possibly matches TRBD1 or TRBD2 (5 bases each). CDR1 and CDR2 (germline): MDHEN, SYDVKM. Between the trimmed V and J ends, which lost 4 bases and 1 base, there was a span of 17 bases. The length of the CDR3 is 16 residues. The DNA of the CDR3 is TGTGCCAGCAGTTCACTAAACCCGGGACCATCCTACGAGCAGTACTTC. Translated, it gives CASSSLNPGPSYEQYF.

This clonotype occurred a few times. The chain has TRBV4-1 and TRBJ2-7; perhaps D is TRBD1 or TRBD2 (5 bases each). CDR1 is MGHRA, CDR2 YSYEKL, per germline. CDR3 length: 17 amino acids. Trimming took 4 bases from V and 3 from J, leaving 22 bases between them. CDR3 amino acids: CASSLIGQERGRYEQYF. CDR3 in DNA: TGCGCCAGCAGCCTTATCGGCCAGGAAAGGGGACGCTACGAGCAGTACTTC.

Many counts were recorded for this clonotype. The rearrangement joins TRBV12-3 or TRBV12-4 to TRBJ2-5; D not certain. Trimming removed 4 bases from V and 3 bases from J, with 12 bases in between. The CDR3 covers 14 residues. The CDR3 DNA is TGTGCCAGCAGTTCCCCCAGAACGGAAGAGACCCAGTACTTC. Its protein is CASSSPRTEETQYF.

The chain carries TRBV12-3 or TRBV12-4 and TRBJ2-1; 10 bases map to TRBD2. Trimming took 1 base from V and 5 from J; bases not matched to a gene: 2. The CDR3 has 15 amino acids. The CDR3: CASSLEGLADNEQFF. The CDR3 DNA reads as TGTGCCAGCAGTTTAGAAGGACTAGCGGACAATGAGCAGTTCTTC.

With regard to this clonotype: Just one base apart from a much larger clone, this may be a read error. This chain's CDR3 is CASSLVEVKNIRYF. The CDR3 DNA reads as TGTGCCAGCAGCTTAGTTGAGGTCAAAAACATTCGGTACTTC. The V call is TRBV7-9, the J call TRBJ2-4; the D is unclear. The CDR3 extends over 14 amino acids. CDR1 and CDR2 (germline): SEHNR, FQNEAQ (reference sequence). Full variable domain (remainder filled in from reference TRBV7-9 and TRBJ2-4): DTGVSQNPRHKITKRGQNVTFRCDPISEHNRLYWYRQTLGQGPEFLTYFQNEAQLEKSRLLSDRFSAERPKGSFSTLEIQRTEQGDSAMYLCASSLVEVKNIRYFGAGTRLSVL.

This clonotype has a handful of counts. This chain uses TRBV5-1 with TRBJ2-3; 7 bases fit TRBD2. Germline-derived CDR1 and CDR2 are SGHRS and YFSETQ. The CDR3 has 15 amino acids. The V gene end was trimmed by 2 bases and the J gene end by 2 bases; junction bases not matched to a gene: 5. Here the CDR3 DNA reads TGCGCCAGCAGCTTCCGAGCGGGATACACAGATACGCAGTATTTT. Amino acids: CASSFRAGYTDTQYF.

This clonotype was counted between two and nine times. A read error may produce the germline difference seen at one junction end. The chain uses TRBV12-3 or TRBV12-4 and TRBJ1-1; D uncertain. The CDR3 length is 13 residues. Here the CDR3 DNA reads TGTGCCAGCACCATAGGCTTGAACGCTGAAGCTTTCTTT. Its translation: CASTIGLNAEAFF.

The sample holds a few counts of this clonotype. The rearrangement joins TRBV20-1 to TRBJ2-3; D is perhaps TRBD1 (6 bases). This CDR3 has 15 residues. Germline V gene lookup returns CDR1 DFQATT and CDR2 SNEGSKA (reference sequence). V was pared by 6 bases and J by 2 bases, with 18 bases between. The CDR3 protein is CSATPPVGATDTQYF. CDR3 DNA sequence: TGCAGTGCCACCCCTCCGGTGGGGGCCACAGATACGCAGTATTTT.